A selection of T cell receptor beta chains follows, all from one sample in a study of cytomegalovirus exposure and HLA in healthy donors. Some clones are missing from TCRdb's copy, which holds only in-frame ones; the method was immunoSEQ multiplex PCR. The sample includes 90,000 to 120,000 clones, approximately 79% of them seen just once. Specimen: PBMCs. These receptor sequences come from a man between 18 and 35 years old in good health and CMV-seronegative. Both conserved end residues are part of each CDR3. A D gene is named only where the DNA matches it firmly. Some rows have no size entry. The others give once, few or many, or a class for an expanded clone.

size	V	D	J	CDR3	DNA
NA	TRBV28	NA	TRBJ2-3	CATGGTYVGDTQYF	TGTGCCACCGGGGGAACCTACGTAGGAGATACGCAGTATTTT
few	TRBV7-3	TRBD2	TRBJ2-1	CASSPGLAGVYYNEQFF	TGTGCCAGCAGCCCGGGACTAGCGGGGGTGTATTACAATGAGCAGTTCTTC
NA	TRBV5-1	TRBD1	TRBJ2-7	CASSLWTGSYEQYF	TGCGCCAGCAGCTTATGGACAGGGTCCTACGAGCAGTACTTC
NA	TRBV7-6	NA	TRBJ1-4	CASSRTATNEKLFF	TGTGCCAGCTCCCGGACAGCAACTAATGAAAAACTGTTTTTT
NA	TRBV28	TRBD1	TRBJ2-2	CASSLWTGEIGELFF	TGTGCCAGCAGTTTATGGACAGGGGAGATCGGGGAGCTGTTTTTT
NA	TRBV7-2	NA	TRBJ2-1	CASSLNREQFF	TGTGCCAGCAGCTTAAACAGGGAGCAGTTCTTC
NA	TRBV15	TRBD1	TRBJ2-1	CATSSLTTGGMGNEQFF	TGTGCCACCAGCAGCCTGACGACAGGGGGCATGGGAAATGAGCAGTTCTTC
NA	TRBV6-5	NA	TRBJ1-5	CGPGGDHRDQPQHF	TGTGGGCCCGGGGGGGATCACCGGGATCAGCCCCAGCATTTT
NA	TRBV5-1	NA	TRBJ2-7	CASSLDNTDKSYEQYF	TGCGCCAGCAGCTTGGATAACACAGACAAATCCTACGAGCAGTACTTC
once	TRBV5-8	TRBD1	TRBJ1-5	CASSLGTGGYQPQHF	TGTGCCAGCAGCTTAGGGACAGGGGGGTATCAGCCCCAGCATTTT
few	TRBV11-2	NA	TRBJ2-3	CASSLDSGYTDTQYF	TGTGCCAGCAGCTTAGATTCGGGGTACACAGATACGCAGTATTTT
few	TRBV4-3	TRBD2	TRBJ2-1	CASSQDPAGAYNEQFF	TGCGCCAGCAGCCAAGATCCAGCGGGGGCGTACAATGAGCAGTTCTTC
NA	TRBV7-2	TRBD2	TRBJ2-5	CASSLGGTSRTETQYF	TGTGCCAGCAGCCTCGGGGGGACCAGCAGGACAGAGACCCAGTACTTC
NA	TRBV19	TRBD1	TRBJ1-3	CASSIRDSRTSGNTIYF	TGTGCCAGTAGCATAAGGGACAGCCGAACCTCTGGAAACACCATATATTTT
NA	TRBV5-4	NA	TRBJ2-2	CASRARAGELFF	TGTGCCAGCAGGGCGAGGGCCGGGGAGCTGTTTTTT
once	TRBV7-3	TRBD1	TRBJ1-3	CARGRQGTRNTIYF	TGTGCCAGGGGACGACAGGGCACTCGAAACACCATATATTTT
NA	TRBV27	TRBD1	TRBJ1-6	CASSLSFRQGGSPLHF	TGTGCCAGCAGTTTATCCTTTCGACAGGGAGGTTCACCCCTCCACTTT
once	TRBV7-9	TRBD1	TRBJ1-2	CASSLAQGGAYGYTF	TGTGCCAGCAGCTTAGCGCAGGGGGGTGCCTATGGCTACACCTTC
NA	TRBV6-1	NA	TRBJ2-1	CASSVELDNEQFF	TGTGCCAGCAGTGTGGAGTTAGACAATGAGCAGTTCTTC
once	TRBV29-1	TRBD1	TRBJ2-7	CSVGQTGSSYEQYF	TGCAGCGTTGGGCAGACAGGGAGCTCCTACGAGCAGTACTTC
NA	TRBV5-1	TRBD1	TRBJ1-1	CASSLSGTGVAEAFF	TGCGCCAGCAGCCTCTCCGGGACAGGGGTGGCAGAAGCTTTCTTT
NA	TRBV6-5	NA	TRBJ1-1	CASRPKPGVVAFF	TGTGCCAGCAGACCCAAGCCGGGGGTTGTGGCTTTCTTT
NA	TRBV5-5	NA	TRBJ2-3	CASSLAKGGRVLNTQYF	TGTGCCAGCAGCTTGGCCAAGGGTGGCAGGGTACTAAATACGCAGTATTTT
NA	TRBV19	NA	TRBJ1-2	CASSISANYGYTF	TGTGCCAGTAGTATCAGCGCTAACTATGGCTACACCTTC
NA	TRBV10-2	NA	TRBJ2-7	CASSEGGSYEQYF	TGCGCCAGCAGTGAGGGCGGCTCCTACGAGCAGTACTTC
NA	TRBV9	TRBD1	TRBJ2-1	CASSGTGRNEQFF	TGTGCCAGCAGCGGGACAGGGCGGAATGAGCAGTTCTTC
NA	TRBV18	TRBD2	TRBJ2-5	CASSPLSRLAGFQETQYF	TGTGCCAGCTCACCATTGTCGCGCCTAGCGGGCTTCCAAGAGACCCAGTACTTC
once	TRBV2	NA	TRBJ2-1	CASRPLAEQFF	TGTGCCAGCAGGCCCCTAGCGGAGCAGTTCTTC
NA	TRBV5-6	TRBD2	TRBJ2-3	CASSLGASGHTQYF	TGTGCCAGCAGCTTAGGGGCTAGCGGGCATACGCAGTATTTT
NA	TRBV27	NA	TRBJ1-5	CASSLSQFNQPQHF	TGTGCCAGCAGTTTATCACAGTTCAATCAGCCCCAGCATTTT
NA	TRBV9	NA	TRBJ1-1	CASSVDFGGVPEAFF	TGTGCCAGCAGCGTAGATTTTGGGGGGGTACCTGAAGCTTTCTTT
NA	TRBV29-1	NA	TRBJ1-1	CSVEFGSGTEAFF	TGCAGCGTTGAATTCGGTTCGGGAACTGAAGCTTTCTTT
NA	TRBV9	TRBD1	TRBJ1-1	CASGTGHTEAFF	TGTGCCAGCGGGACAGGGCACACTGAAGCTTTCTTT
NA	TRBV7-9	NA	TRBJ1-2	CASSLGVQAGYTF	TGTGCCAGCAGCTTAGGGGTCCAAGCGGGCTACACCTTC
NA	TRBV6-6	NA	TRBJ1-1	CATFTKGVNTEAFF	TGTGCCACCTTTACGAAGGGAGTGAACACTGAAGCTTTCTTT
NA	TRBV5-1	NA	TRBJ2-7	CASSKDTGPSSYEQYF	TGCGCCAGCAGCAAAGACACAGGGCCGAGCTCCTACGAGCAGTACTTC
once	TRBV10-3	TRBD2	TRBJ2-1	CAITGMTSGGFNEQFF	TGTGCCATCACGGGCATGACTAGCGGGGGGTTCAATGAGCAGTTCTTC
once	TRBV7-3	TRBD2	TRBJ2-3	CASSPLAGGGTDTQYF	TGTGCCAGCAGCCCACTAGCGGGGGGGGGCACAGATACGCAGTATTTT
NA	TRBV7-2	TRBD1	TRBJ2-3	CASSTGQGPYTDTQYF	TGTGCCAGCAGCACCGGACAGGGGCCCTACACAGATACGCAGTATTTT
NA	TRBV5-1	TRBD1	TRBJ1-2	CASSPDRGGYGYTF	TGCGCCAGCAGCCCGGACAGGGGCGGCTATGGCTACACCTTC
NA	TRBV7-3	TRBD1	TRBJ1-6	CASSLKDRGNSPLHF	TGTGCCAGCAGCCTTAAGGACAGGGGTAATTCACCCCTCCACTTT
NA	TRBV5-1	NA	TRBJ2-7	CASSPGLLGEYEQYF	TGCGCCAGCAGCCCGGGGTTACTCGGCGAATACGAGCAGTACTTC